This T cell receptor (beta chain) was observed in a study of cytomegalovirus exposure and HLA in healthy donors. The PCR used 60 Vbeta and 13 Jbeta primers. The data were produced by immunoSEQ multiplex PCR, yet TCRdb's version contains in-frame clones alone and is incomplete. The sample lists more than 45,000 clones, 70% to 85% occurring once. V lost 4 bases, J lost 0 bases, and 10 bases lay in between. The CDR3 consists of 15 residues. CDR1 is MDHEN, CDR2 SYDVKM, per germline. Study results and caveats: Altogether, 150 to 200 TCR beta chains were recorded as cytomegalovirus-associated.

This clone was counted between two and nine times. Its specificity is unknown. The sample comprised PBMCs. The chain has TRBV28 and TRBJ1-3; D is perhaps TRBD1 (5 bases). The TCR comes from a man in his fifties or sixties in good health and CMV-seronegative. The CDR3 DNA sequence: TGTGCCAGCAGTTCGGACATCTACTCTGGAAACACCATATATTTT. It encodes CASSSDIYSGNTIYF. Together with reference TRBV28 and TRBJ1-3, the CDR3 gives the full variable domain: DVKVTQSSRYLVKRTGEKVFLECVQDMDHENMFWYRQDPGLGLRLIYFSYDVKMKEKGDIPEGYSVSREKKERFSLILESASTNQTSMYLCASSSDIYSGNTIYFGEGSWLTVV.